Listed here are 15 T cell receptor beta chains from one sample, sequenced in a study of cytomegalovirus exposure and HLA in healthy donors (dated by TCRdb to between 2016 and 2019). Preparation of the library involved the immunoSEQ multiplex PCR assay. For the multiplex PCR, a mixture combining 60 forward primers for TCR Vbeta segments and 13 reverse primers for TCR Jbeta segments was used. TCRdb provides this immuneACCESS table in a form limited to in-frame rearrangements. Some clones are lacking; in checked studies, under half of them reflect an unresolved V gene, and why the rest are absent is not known. A total of 80,000 to 100,000 clones appear in this sample, under 75% of them only once. The ten largest clonotypes hold over 1% of the sample. Sequencing was done on a sample of PBMCs. These TCRs come from a female donor in good health and CMV-seronegative.

The chain is built from TRBV5-1 and TRBJ2-3; tentative D call: TRBD1 (5 bases). The CDR3 loop spans 15 amino acids. From germline, CDR1 is SGHRS and CDR2 YFSETQ. The V end was cut by 0 bases, the J end by 4 bases, with 12 bases between. CDR3 protein: CASSLAAGIADTQYF. DNA for the CDR3: TGCGCCAGCAGCTTGGCGGCAGGGATCGCAGATACGCAGTATTTT.

The gene calls are TRBV4-3 and TRBJ2-1; 7 positions agree with TRBD2. Germline trimming cut 0 bases from V and 1 base from J; bases unmatched to any gene: 6. CDR1 and CDR2 (germline): LGHNA, YSLEER. The CDR3 sequence is 17 residues long. CDR3 DNA sequence: TGCGCCAGCAGCCAAGATCGGCTAGCGGCGTCCTACAATGAGCAGTTCTTC. As protein: CASSQDRLAASYNEQFF.

J is TRBJ1-1 and V is TRBV2; the D gene is possibly TRBD1 (5 bases). Germline CDR1 is SNHLY and CDR2 is FYNNEI. Trimming shortened V by 6 bases and J by 1 base, and 12 bases separated the two germline ends. The length of the CDR3 is 14 residues. CDR3 sequence (DNA): TGTGCCAGCAGGGATTACGGGGGGAACACTGAAGCTTTCTTT. Amino acids: CASRDYGGNTEAFF. Complete variable domain (other parts from reference TRBV2 and TRBJ1-1): EPEVTQTPSHQVTQMGQEVILRCVPISNHLYFYWYRQILGQKVEFLVSFYNNEISEKSEIFDDQFSVERPDGSNFTLKIRSTKLEDSAMYFCASRDYGGNTEAFFGQGTRLTVV.

This clone occurred once. The rearrangement links TRBV2 to TRBJ2-3; D gene ambiguous. Trimming took off 5 bases at V and 2 bases at J, with 17 bases between the two ends. Germline CDR1 SNHLY, CDR2 FYNNEI. The CDR3 is made up of 16 amino acids. CDR3: CASSRNAAIVTDTQYF. The CDR3 nucleotides are TGTGCCAGCAGTCGGAATGCAGCGATCGTCACAGATACGCAGTATTTT.

In its sample, this clone was seen once. The chain has TRBV6-6 and TRBJ2-7; 9 bases are a match to TRBD1. The length of the CDR3 is 15 residues. Germline trimming cut 4 bases from V and 1 base from J; bases unmatched to any gene: 5. The V gene's germline CDR1 is MNHNY and CDR2 SVGAGI (reference sequence). In nucleotides, the CDR3 is TGTGCCAGCAGTTGGGTACAGGGGGCTTCCTACGAGCAGTACTTC. This encodes CASSWVQGASYEQYF.

The chain recombines TRBV11-2 with TRBJ2-7, with a weak D call TRBD1 (6 bases). Germline V lookup: CDR1 SGHAT, CDR2 FQNNGV. The CDR3 is made up of 14 amino acids. V lost 5 bases and J 3 bases, leaving 14 bases between the germline ends. The CDR3 sequence: CASSLGRDNYEQYF. The DNA of the CDR3 is TGTGCCAGCAGCCTCGGCCGGGACAACTACGAGCAGTACTTC.

A remark on this clone: This sample includes further DNA sequences coding for the same CDR3. The V call is TRBV7-6, the J call TRBJ2-7; no reliable D call. The V end lost 3 bases, the J end lost 2 bases, and 11 bases lay between the germline ends. The germline CDR1 and CDR2 sequences are SGHVS and FNYEAQ. The CDR3 is 14 amino acids. CDR3 in DNA: TGTGCCAGCAGCTTGGAGCGCGGTCCCTACGAGCAGTACTTC. Its translation is CASSLERGPYEQYF.

The chain is built from TRBV6-6 and TRBJ1-5; 7 bases align to TRBD1. V shed 7 bases and J 5 bases; nucleotides not matched to a gene: 2. CDR3 length equals 12 residues. The germline V gene encodes CDR1 MNHNY and CDR2 SVGAGI (reference sequence). The CDR3 nucleotides read TGTGCCAGCACCCAGGGGGATCAGCCCCAGCATTTT. It translates to CASTQGDQPQHF.

The V gene is TRBV6-7, the J gene TRBJ2-7; 7 bases map to TRBD2. TRBV6-7 is designated an ORF whose function remains uncertain. The length of the CDR3 is 15 residues. V lost 2 bases to trimming and J lost 4 bases; unmatched junction nucleotides: 8. Here the CDR3 DNA reads TGTGCCAGCAGTTACCCACCAGCGGGATGGTACGAGCAGTACTTC. This gives the protein CASSYPPAGWYEQYF.

The chain combines TRBV30 with TRBJ2-7, with D tentatively TRBD2 (5 bases). This CDR3 has 17 residues. Looked up from germline, CDR1 is GTSNPN and CDR2 is SVGIG (reference sequence). V lost 1 base and J 4 bases, leaving 23 bases between the germline ends. CDR3 nucleotide sequence: TGTGCCTGGAGTGGGGGTGGGCTACCGAGGGTATTATACGAGCAGTACTTC. This translates into CAWSGGGLPRVLYEQYF. Full variable domain (rest looked up from reference TRBV30 and TRBJ2-7): SQTIHQWPATLVQPVGSPLSLECTVEGTSNPNLYWYRQAAGRGLQLLFYSVGIGQISSEVPQNLSASRPQDRQFILSSKKLLLSDSGFYLCAWSGGGLPRVLYEQYFGPGTRLTVT.

The J gene is TRBJ2-1, the V gene TRBV4-1; 9 bases map to TRBD1. The junction had 8 bases not matched to a gene; V was cut back by 4 bases and J by 7 bases. Per germline, CDR1 MGHRA and CDR2 YSYEKL. The CDR3 runs 15 residues. As DNA, the CDR3 is TGCGCCAGCAGCCTCGGGGACAGGGAGGTGAATGAGCAGTTCTTC. Translation gives CASSLGDREVNEQFF.

The chain combines TRBV6-5 with TRBJ1-1; D uncertain. Germline V CDR1 and CDR2: MNHEY, SVGAGI. The germline V and J ends were trimmed by 6 bases and 0 bases, with 11 bases remaining between them. CDR3 size: 14 residues. CDR3 sequence: CASSSRRVNTEAFF. The DNA for the CDR3 is TGTGCCAGCAGCAGTCGGCGGGTGAACACTGAAGCTTTCTTT.

The V gene is TRBV10-3, the J gene TRBJ2-5; 9 nucleotides align to TRBD2. V lost 10 bases and J lost 3; bases outside the gene matches: 12. Germline assignment: CDR1 ENHRY and CDR2 SYGVKD. This CDR3 spans 15 amino acids. The CDR3 region has the DNA TGTGCCACCACGAGGGCGGGGGGGGAGGAAGAGACCCAGTACTTC. Translated, it gives CATTRAGGEEETQYF.

V and J are TRBV6-5 and TRBJ2-2; the D gene is possibly TRBD2 (6 bases). The CDR3 is 16 amino acids. V dropped 0 bases and J dropped 5 bases, with 13 bases sitting between them. Germline CDR1 and CDR2: MNHEY and SVGAGI. The CDR3 DNA reads as TGTGCCAGCAGTTACTCATTCTCGGGGGAGACCGGGGAGCTGTTTTTT. It codes for CASSYSFSGETGELFF.

The chain combines TRBV30 with TRBJ2-7; D is perhaps TRBD1 (5 bases). The CDR3 covers 14 residues. Trimming stripped 0 bases from V and 9 bases from J, with 18 bases between. Looked up from germline, CDR1 is GTSNPN and CDR2 is SVGIG (reference sequence). The CDR3 DNA reads as TGTGCCTGGAGTGTACAGGAATACCTCCTCACGCAGTACTTC. Translating it yields CAWSVQEYLLTQYF.